This T cell receptor (beta chain) was sequenced during a study of CD8+CD57+ T cells in acquired aplastic anemia. It was genomic DNA that served as the template for profiling TCR beta VDJ and CDR3. TCRdb used MiXCR to reprocess the reads, holding one entry per CDR3 protein. The sample consists of more than 95,000 distinct CDR3 sequences, over 30% of them appearing once. CD8+CD57+ cell expansion had been shown by flow cytometry in patients chosen for sequencing. V was pared by 3 bases and J by 2 bases, with 6 bases of the junction left unmatched. The CDR3 is 15 residues long. Germline V gives CDR1 SGHDT, CDR2 YYEEEE. This clonotype was seen many times.

Sequences were obtained from sorted CD4+, CD8+, or CD8+CD57+ T cells (not recorded which) from PBMCs. This sequence was found in a human donor with aplastic anemia. This chain links TRBV5-6 with TRBJ1-2; 8 bases match TRBD1. The CDR3 here is CASSSYRGMNYGYTF. CDR3 bases: TGTGCCAGCAGCTCCTACAGGGGGATGAACTATGGCTACACCTTC.